This T cell receptor beta chain was found in a study of cytotoxic CD8 clonotypes in ibrutinib-treated CLL (dated by TCRdb to the early 2020s). At the level of the whole study: In this cohort, around 14 patients were treatment-naive and about a dozen were relapsed/refractory, while around 18 had unmutated IGHV. Partial responses were observed in approximately 24 patients and complete responses in 2; after a median follow-up of roughly 72 months, remission was maintained in around 14 patients and progression was observed in some twelve. Response samples were taken after a median of about a year on treatment, ranging from about 6 to 36 months. An average of around 260,000 productive templates and 94,082 productive rearrangements was obtained per sample. Of the 70 to 90 people in the trial, around 26 had longitudinal samples available. Cryopreserved peripheral blood mononuclear cells were collected at three points: before therapy, at response, and at either sustained remission or disease progression. All remission and progressive disease samples were collected while patients were still receiving ibrutinib.

On this clone: Its recognized antigen is unknown. No qualities accompany the bases; no much larger clone lies one base away.

The CDR3 goes from the cysteine to the phenylalanine over 15 residues. The read is trimmed to its CDR3 DNA, 45 bases read in frame from base 1. Deletion took 6 bases off V and 7 bases off J, with a span of 19 bases between the germline ends. CDR1 and CDR2 were assigned from the germline V gene (reference sequence) as MNHEY and SMNVEV. The time point label corresponds to: 12 months on ibrutinib. For TCR beta library preparation, roughly 2 micrograms of genomic DNA were extracted from the cryopreserved PBMCs. High-throughput TCR beta sequencing was performed on longitudinal blood samples from CLL patients receiving ibrutinib monotherapy. The patients were enrolled in a single-center, open-label phase 2 trial of ibrutinib monotherapy. On a MiSeq, deep resolution sequencing aimed for a depth between 1 in 1 million and 1 in 200,000 T cells, with each clonotype covered roughly 10x on average. TCR beta libraries were generated with the immunoSEQ hsTCRB Kit. Per the original workflow: The data were analyzed with ImmunoSEQ Analyzer and ImmunoSEQ Data Assistant, and V, D and J gene assignments followed IMGT definitions. Clonality, which ranges from 0 to 1, was calculated by subtracting the normalized Shannon entropy of productive rearrangement frequencies from one. Only overrepresented clonotypes making up at least 0.05% of the repertoire of each patient were included in the public clonotype analysis. Fewer than 15 repertoires from age-matched healthy donors, obtained from immuneACCESS, served as clonality controls. What TCRdb holds here is the immuneACCESS table cut down to in-frame rearrangements. Part of the clones is not present; checked against another copy, under half of the missing clones reflect an unresolved V gene, and the others are unexplained. D and trimming were read from the DNA, whereas the V and J calls and clone size are those reported in that table. A total of 110,000 to 150,000 clones appear in this sample, approximately 80% of them only once. The ten largest clones take up 10% to 15% of the sample.

Here is what the overall study found, with its caveats: Lymph node repertoires were not examined, and the timing of sampling was not matched between patients in sustained remission and those whose disease progressed. Public clonotypes were rare and either contracted or stayed stable during treatment, and the rise in clonality at ibrutinib response reflected the expansion of private clonotypes. An increase in clonality was observed at ibrutinib response, with clonality remaining stable during sustained remission and falling back toward baseline at progression. Baseline clonality exceeded that of age-matched healthy donors and correlated strongly with circulating CD8+ T-cell counts.

This clonotype was obtained from a human donor with chronic lymphocytic leukemia. The material sequenced was PBMCs, taken after 12 months of ibrutinib treatment. The V and J genes are TRBV27 and TRBJ1-5; the D gene is perhaps TRBD1, from 5 matching bases. The CDR3: CASRLTGPAGQPQHF. The nucleotide sequence is given as TGTGCCAGCAGATTAACAGGTCCCGCTGGGCAGCCCCAGCATTTT.